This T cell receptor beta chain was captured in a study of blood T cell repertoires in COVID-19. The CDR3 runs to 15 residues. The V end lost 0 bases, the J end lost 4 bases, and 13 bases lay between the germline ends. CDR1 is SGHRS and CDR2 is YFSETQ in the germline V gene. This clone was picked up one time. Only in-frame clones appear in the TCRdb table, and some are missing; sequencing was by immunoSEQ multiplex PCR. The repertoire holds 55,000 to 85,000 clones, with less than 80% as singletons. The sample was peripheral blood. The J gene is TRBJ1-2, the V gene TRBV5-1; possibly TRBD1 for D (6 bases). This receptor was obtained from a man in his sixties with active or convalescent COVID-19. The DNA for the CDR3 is TGCGCCAGCAGCTTGGGTTCTCAGGGGCCCTATGGCTACACCTTC. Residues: CASSLGSQGPYGYTF.